Sequencing of this T cell receptor (beta chain) was carried out in a study of cytomegalovirus exposure and HLA in healthy donors. Study-level findings and limits: 150 or so TCR beta chains were listed as cytomegalovirus-associated. Across donors, sequencing depth was assumed by presence/absence analyses to be roughly uniform. Most of the TCR beta V segments (in an earlier analysis) were productive either about 87% or about 30% of the time.

The primer mix had 60 Vbeta and 13 Jbeta primers. As originally analysed: Later, 75 million to 100 million unique TCR beta chains were counted in an analysis, and approximately 9.9 million of them were shared. Assay: immunoSEQ multiplex PCR; the TCRdb copy retains only in-frame clones and omits some. That table is the source of V, J and clone size, and D and trimming were worked out from the DNA. The sample has 75,000 to 90,000 clones; less than 80% are singletons. As concerns this clone: The antigen remains unidentified.

The ends were cut back, 5 bases at V and 0 bases at J, with 8 bases in the middle. Looked up from germline, CDR1 is SGHAT and CDR2 is FQNNGV. The CDR3 totals 14 residues. The sequence derives from a human donor in good health. The J gene is TRBJ1-3, the V gene TRBV11-2; D uncertain. Sequenced: PBMCs. The CDR3 spells CASSPVVSGNTIYF. CDR3 in DNA: TGTGCCAGCAGCCCCGTAGTCTCTGGAAACACCATATATTTT.